This is a list of T cell receptor beta chains from one sample in a study of Tregs in tolerant kidney transplant recipients. TCRdb's copy holds only in-frame clones and misses some; the assay was immunoSEQ multiplex PCR. The data contain under 90,000 clones, 91% of them seen just once; the ten biggest clones take up more than 1.5%. Specimen: CD4+ T cells from blood (PBMCs), collected 24 months after the transplant. Source of these receptors: a human patient who received a combined kidney and bone marrow transplant. Some T cells may possibly be graft donor cells. Both conserved end residues are part of each CDR3. Each record gives: CDR3 length, V gene, CDR3 protein.

14 | TRBV9 | CASSVVMATDTQYF
14 | TRBV30 | CAWSDDTPYNEQFF
19 | TRBV30 | CAWSLFDLRTSPGYTEAFF
12 | TRBV11-3 | CASSLERETQYF
19 | TRBV28 | CASIQTGGLAGGVLETQYF
17 | TRBV7-2 | CASSPGTSGRAGETQYF
17 | TRBV4-1 | CASSQVSTLGLASPLHF
16 | TRBV5-6 | CASSPGGGYYNSPLHF
15 | TRBV5-1 | CASSLVGSNTGELFF
15 | TRBV28 | CASSDLAGGLYEQYF
13 | TRBV6-5 | CAWAREGTGELFF
12 | TRBV6-5 | CASSRQGHGYTF
14 | TRBV27 | CASSFYGQGYEQYF
15 | TRBV28 | CASSLRQGFPSPLHF
14 | TRBV5-6 | CASSFGLAEETQYF
14 | TRBV6-5 | CASSQHAANYGYTF
15 | TRBV18 | CASSPTGDGRETQYF
13 | TRBV30 | CAWSDGGAHEQFF
12 | TRBV29-1 | CSVQQGDTEAFF
16 | TRBV18 | CASSPLGRDSYNEQFF
15 | TRBV7-2 | CASSLVSGINNEQFF
16 | TRBV7-9 | CASSLPRGTSGETQYF
16 | TRBV27 | CASSLSGTSSWDTQYF
15 | TRBV5-8 | CASSPYRVEYNEQFF
14 | TRBV7-2 | CASSSASGYNEQFF
14 | TRBV7-2 | CASTWGGGNQPQHF